Shown below are 21 T cell receptor beta chains from a single sample sequenced in a study of immune characterization of retroperitoneal liposarcoma. TCRdb reprocessed the PCR reads with MiXCR, giving one entry per CDR3 protein. The data hold more than 15,000 distinct CDR3 sequences, with 35% to 40% observed a single time. Source material: blood. The source of these receptors is a male donor with retroperitoneal liposarcoma.

This clonotype appeared a few times. This chain links TRBV6-1 with TRBJ2-2, with 10 positions matching TRBD2. The CDR3 is made up of 17 amino acids. The V gene end was trimmed by 2 bases and the J gene end by 8 bases; junction bases not matched to a gene: 11. Germline V gene sequence: CDR1 MNHNS, CDR2 SASEGT. CDR3 coding DNA: TGTGCCAGCAGTGAAAGCCTAGCGGGGGTGCAAGCAGGGGAGCTGTTTTTT. Translating gives CASSESLAGVQAGELFF.

The chain recombines TRBV27 with TRBJ2-5; D ambiguous. Germline values: CDR1 MNHEY, CDR2 SMNVEV (reference sequence). V was clipped by 3 bases and J by 5 bases, with 10 bases between them. CDR3 length equals 13 residues. The CDR3 sequence: CASSLKRGETQYF. In DNA, the CDR3 is TGTGCCAGCAGTTTGAAGCGTGGCGAGACCCAGTACTTC.

This clonotype is a singleton in its sample. The chain links TRBV12-3 or TRBV12-4 to TRBJ2-3; TRBD1 matches 8 bases. This CDR3 has 18 amino acids. The V gene end was trimmed by 3 bases and the J gene end by 0 bases; junction bases not matched to a gene: 11. CDR3: CASSLIGSQGASTDTQYF. DNA for the CDR3: TGTGCCAGCAGTTTGATAGGGAGTCAGGGGGCGAGCACAGATACGCAGTATTTT.

The sample holds a few counts of this clonotype. The gene calls are TRBV28 and TRBJ2-3, with 7 bases lining up with TRBD1. Near its end, the DNA agrees better with TRBJ2-7, so the J call may be wrong. Germline lookup yields CDR1 MDHEN and CDR2 SYDVKM. CDR3 size: 14 residues. The CDR3 region is CASRGGVPPYEQYF. As DNA, the CDR3 is TGTGCCAGCAGAGGGGGCGTGCCTCCCTACGAGCAGTACTTC.

This clonotype occurred many times. This rearrangement joins TRBV12-3 or TRBV12-4 to TRBJ1-4; 8 positions match TRBD1. CDR3 size: 15 residues. V shed 3 bases and J 3 bases; nucleotides not matched to a gene: 3. CDR3 sequence reads: CASSLGQAPNEKLFF. In DNA, the CDR3 is TGTGCCAGCAGTTTGGGACAGGCACCTAATGAAAAACTGTTTTTT.

The table lists this clonotype with a few counts. The junction departs from the called germline gene at one end, perhaps through a read error. The chain has TRBV6-1 and TRBJ2-7; D is unresolved. Germline CDR1 is MNHNS and CDR2 is SASEGT. This CDR3 is built from 14 residues. The chain's CDR3 is CASNSGPYNSPPHF. CDR3 nucleotide sequence: TGTGCCAGCAACTCCGGGCCCTATAATTCCCCCCCCCACTTC.

Remarks on this clonotype: One base away lies a much larger clone, so this may be a sequencing read error. The V and J genes are TRBV6-1 and TRBJ2-3, with 7 positions matching TRBD1. The CDR3 runs 16 residues. Germline V CDR1 and CDR2: MNHNS, SASEGT. The CDR3 DNA is TGTGCCAGCAGTGGTTTGGGACAGAAGAGCACAAATACGCAGTATTTT. As protein: CASSGLGQKSTNTQYF.

This chain's CDR3 is CASSLDSRLARETQFF. CDR3 bases: TGCGCCAGCAGCTTGGATTCCAGACTAGCTCGAGAGACCCAGTTCTTC. The chain links TRBV5-1 to TRBJ2-1; the match to TRBD2 covers 7 bases. With 0 bases clipped from V and 13 bases from J, the junction kept 16 bases outside the gene matches. The germline V gene has CDR1 SGHRS and CDR2 YFSETQ. CDR3 length equals 16 residues.

Judged by abundance, this clonotype is medium-sized. J is TRBJ2-1 and V is TRBV7-2; 10 nucleotides agree with TRBD2. This CDR3 has 16 residues. After removal of 2 bases from V and 13 bases from J, the junction contained 14 bases not matched to a gene. Looked up from germline, CDR1 is SGHTA and CDR2 is FQGNSA. CDR3 in amino acids: CASSLRTSGMGETQFF. The CDR3 region has the DNA TGTGCCAGCAGCTTACGAACTAGCGGGATGGGTGAGACCCAGTTCTTC.

Concerning this clonotype: The junction departs from the called germline gene at one end, perhaps through a read error. This chain uses TRBV4-1 with TRBJ1-1; maybe TRBD1 (5 bases). This CDR3 has 17 amino acids. Germline CDR1 and CDR2: MGHRA and YSYEKL. The CDR3 is CASSQNKWGDSNTEAFF. As DNA, the CDR3 is TGCGCCAGCAGCCAAAACAAGTGGGGGGACTCGAACACGGAAGCTTTCTTT.

J is TRBJ1-1 and V is TRBV6-1; no clear D gene. V was shortened by 7 bases and J by 3 bases, with 6 bases between the two germline ends. There are 11 residues in the CDR3. Germline V CDR1 and CDR2: MNHNS, SASEGT. DNA for the CDR3: TGTGCCAGCAAGCGGGACACTGAAGCTTTCTTT. Protein sequence: CASKRDTEAFF.

This clonotype was counted between two and nine times. The gene calls are TRBV11-2 and TRBJ2-1; D is unresolved. Trimming cost V 1 base and J 10 bases, with 11 bases left between them. From germline, CDR1 is SGHAT and CDR2 FQNNGV. The CDR3 is made up of 13 amino acids. Written as DNA, the CDR3 is TGTGCCAGCAGCTTAGCCTGGTCCTACGAGCAGTTCTTC. It translates to CASSLAWSYEQFF.

Remarks on this clonotype: At one end, the junction sequence differs from germline, possibly due to a read error. J is TRBJ2-7 and V is TRBV6-1; TRBD1 agrees at 8 bases. Germline V lookup: CDR1 MNHNS, CDR2 SASEGT. CDR3 length equals 15 residues. CDR3 protein: CASSFTRQGAGEPFF. The CDR3 region has the DNA TGTGCCAGCAGTTTTACCCGTCAGGGGGCGGGTGAGCCGTTCTTC.

The rearrangement links TRBV7-6 to TRBJ2-6; 9 nucleotides line up with TRBD1. The V gene end was trimmed by 4 bases and the J gene end by 0 bases; junction bases not matched to a gene: 4. Per the germline V gene, CDR1 is SGHVS and CDR2 is FNYEAQ. The CDR3 extends over 17 amino acids. CDR3 in DNA: TGTGCCAGCAGCTCCGGGACAGGGTTCTCTGGGGCCAACGTCCTGACTTTC. It is translated as CASSSGTGFSGANVLTF. Full variable domain (remainder filled in from reference TRBV7-6 and TRBJ2-6): GAGVSQSPRYKVTKRGQDVALRCDPISGHVSLYWYRQALGQGPEFLTYFNYEAQQDKSGLPNDRFSAERPEGSISTLTIQRTEQRDSAMYRCASSSGTGFSGANVLTFGAGSRLTVL.

This clonotype was observed a handful of times. This rearrangement joins TRBV4-1 to TRBJ2-6; D is uncertain. The CDR3 contains 17 residues. Trimming left V 4 bases short and J 1 base short, with 14 bases between. Germline loops: CDR1 MGHRA, CDR2 YSYEKL. CDR3 region: CASSLDLGSSGANVLTF. In DNA form, the CDR3 reads TGCGCCAGCAGCCTTGATCTGGGTTCATCTGGGGCCAACGTCCTGACTTTC.

This clonotype has at least ten counts. The CDR3 reads CASGLGMGNEQFF. CDR3 in DNA: TGTGCTAGTGGTTTGGGGATGGGCAATGAGCAGTTCTTC. This chain links TRBV12-5 with TRBJ2-1; no reliable D call. CDR3 size: 13 residues. Deletions cut 1 base from V and 6 bases from J, with 7 bases between. Germline assignment: CDR1 LGHNT and CDR2 FRNRAP.

Judged by abundance, this clonotype is medium-sized. This chain joins TRBV7-2 and TRBJ2-4; 10 bases align to TRBD1. V was pared by 2 bases and J by 4 bases, with 5 bases of the junction left unmatched. CDR3 length: 16 residues. The germline V gene has CDR1 SGHTA and CDR2 FQGNSA. The CDR3 DNA is TGTGCCAGCAGCTTAAGTTCGGGACAGGGGAAAAACATTCAGTACTTC. Encoded protein: CASSLSSGQGKNIQYF.

This clonotype was detected once. The J gene is TRBJ1-4, the V gene TRBV7-2; 8 nucleotides align to TRBD1. The CDR3 contains 14 residues. Germline values: CDR1 SGHTA, CDR2 FQGNSA. Trimming removed 4 bases from V and 8 bases from J; junction bases left unmatched: 6. The CDR3 DNA sequence: TGTGCCAGCAGCTCGGACAGGGTTAGCGAAAAACTGTTTTTT. It specifies CASSSDRVSEKLFF.

This clonotype has only a few counts. A much larger clone lies a single base off, so this may be a read error. The rearrangement uses TRBV6-1 and TRBJ2-1; the D call may be TRBD1 or TRBD2 (5 bases each). This CDR3 spans 12 amino acids. The V end was cut by 7 bases, the J end by 13 bases, with 17 bases between. Germline loops: CDR1 MNHNS, CDR2 SASEGT. In DNA form, the CDR3 reads TGTGCCAGCACGGGGCTGGAAAACATTCAGTTCTTC. Its protein is CASTGLENIQFF.

This clonotype was counted many times. The chain has TRBV6-1 and TRBJ2-1, with D perhaps matching TRBD2 (7 bases). CDR1 and CDR2 from the germline V gene are MNHNS and SASEGT. The CDR3 is made up of 14 amino acids. V was shortened by 5 bases and J by 10 bases, with 18 bases between the two germline ends. For the CDR3, the DNA is TGTGCCAGCAGTTACAGTCGGGGGGCGCCCGAGCAGTTCTTC. This translates into CASSYSRGAPEQFF.

The chain recombines TRBV6-1 with TRBJ2-3, with 9 nucleotides matching TRBD1. The J call is doubtful: the DNA matches TRBJ2-7 better. The CDR3 runs to 15 residues. CDR1 and CDR2 (germline): MNHNS, SASEGT. CDR3 residues: CASSEPGQGLWEQYF. CDR3 DNA sequence: TGTGCCAGCAGTGAACCGGGACAGGGCCTCTGGGAGCAGTACTTC.